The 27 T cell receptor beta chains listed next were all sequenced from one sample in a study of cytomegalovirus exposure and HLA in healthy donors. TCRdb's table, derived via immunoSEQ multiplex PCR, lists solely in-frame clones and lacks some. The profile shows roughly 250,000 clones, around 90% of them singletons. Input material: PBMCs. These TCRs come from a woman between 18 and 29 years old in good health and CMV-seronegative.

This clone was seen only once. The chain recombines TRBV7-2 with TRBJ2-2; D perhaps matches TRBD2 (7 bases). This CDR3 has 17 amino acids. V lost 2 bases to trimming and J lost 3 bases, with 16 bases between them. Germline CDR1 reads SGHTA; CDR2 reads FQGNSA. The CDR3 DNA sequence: TGTGCCAGCAGCTTACGGTTCCGGGGGGCTTACACCGGGGAGCTGTTTTTT. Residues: CASSLRFRGAYTGELFF.

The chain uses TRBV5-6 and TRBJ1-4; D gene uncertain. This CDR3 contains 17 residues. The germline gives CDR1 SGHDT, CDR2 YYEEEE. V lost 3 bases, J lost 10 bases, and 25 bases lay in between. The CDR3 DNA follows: TGTGCCAGCAGCTCACAAAAGGTCGGAGGATGGTTCAGAAAACTGTTTTTT. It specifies CASSSQKVGGWFRKLFF.

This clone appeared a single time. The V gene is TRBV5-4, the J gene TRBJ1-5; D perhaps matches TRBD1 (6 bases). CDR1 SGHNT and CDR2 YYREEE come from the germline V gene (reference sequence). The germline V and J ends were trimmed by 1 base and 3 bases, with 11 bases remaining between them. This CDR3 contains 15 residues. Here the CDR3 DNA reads TGTGCCAGCAGCTTGTGGGGGGGACACAATCAGCCCCAGCATTTT. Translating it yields CASSLWGGHNQPQHF.

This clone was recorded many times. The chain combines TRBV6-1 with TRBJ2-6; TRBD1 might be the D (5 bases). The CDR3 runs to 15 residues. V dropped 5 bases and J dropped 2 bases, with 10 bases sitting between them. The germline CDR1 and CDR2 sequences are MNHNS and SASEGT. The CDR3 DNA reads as TGTGCCAGCAGTTCAGGGATAACTGGGGCCAACGTCCTGACTTTC. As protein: CASSSGITGANVLTF.

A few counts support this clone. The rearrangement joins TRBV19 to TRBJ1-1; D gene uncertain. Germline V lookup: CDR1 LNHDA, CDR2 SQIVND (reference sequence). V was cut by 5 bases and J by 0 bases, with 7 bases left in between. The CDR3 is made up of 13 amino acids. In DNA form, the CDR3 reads TGTGCCAGTAGTTTCGGTCTGAACACTGAAGCTTTCTTT. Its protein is CASSFGLNTEAFF. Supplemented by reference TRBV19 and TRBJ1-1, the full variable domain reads DGGITQSPKYLFRKEGQNVTLSCEQNLNHDAMYWYRQDPGQGLRLIYYSQIVNDFQKGDIAEGYSVSREKKESFPLTVTSAQKNPTAFYLCASSFGLNTEAFFGQGTRLTVV.

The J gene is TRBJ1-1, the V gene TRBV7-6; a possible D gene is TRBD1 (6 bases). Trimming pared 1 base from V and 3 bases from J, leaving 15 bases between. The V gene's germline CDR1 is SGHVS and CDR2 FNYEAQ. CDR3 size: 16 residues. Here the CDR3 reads CASSLGGGQPHTEAFF. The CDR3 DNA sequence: TGTGCCAGCAGCTTAGGGGGGGGACAACCCCACACTGAAGCTTTCTTT. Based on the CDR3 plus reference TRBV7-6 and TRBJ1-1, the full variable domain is GAGVSQSPRYKVTKRGQDVALRCDPISGHVSLYWYRQALGQGPEFLTYFNYEAQQDKSGLPNDRFSAERPEGSISTLTIQRTEQRDSAMYRCASSLGGGQPHTEAFFGQGTRLTVV.

In nucleotides, the CDR3 is TGTGCCAGCAGCTTGGGACAGGGTTCTGGAAAACTGTTTTTT. Translating gives CASSLGQGSGKLFF. V and J are TRBV5-5 and TRBJ1-4, with 7 bases aligning to TRBD1. V gave up 0 bases and J gave up 10 bases; unmatched junction bases: 6. This CDR3 has 14 amino acids. Germline V lookup: CDR1 SGHKS, CDR2 YYEKEE (reference sequence).

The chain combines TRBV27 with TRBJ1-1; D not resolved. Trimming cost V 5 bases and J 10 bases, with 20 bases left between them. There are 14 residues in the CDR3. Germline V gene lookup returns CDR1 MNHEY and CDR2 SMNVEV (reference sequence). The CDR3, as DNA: TGTGCCAGCAGTCAGGAGACGGGAGCCCCTGGAGCTTTCTTT. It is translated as CASSQETGAPGAFF.

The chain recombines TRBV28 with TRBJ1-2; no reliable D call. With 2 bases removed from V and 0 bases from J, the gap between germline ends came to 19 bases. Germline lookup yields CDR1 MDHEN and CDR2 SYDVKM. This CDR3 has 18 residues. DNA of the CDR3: TGTGCCAGCAGTTTAATGGTGACTCCGGGTCAATCTAACTATGGCTACACCTTC. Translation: CASSLMVTPGQSNYGYTF.

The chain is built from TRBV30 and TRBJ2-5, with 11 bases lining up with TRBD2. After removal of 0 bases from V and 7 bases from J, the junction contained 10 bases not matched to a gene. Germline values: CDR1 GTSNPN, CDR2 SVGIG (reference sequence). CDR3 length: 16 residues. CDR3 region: CAWSVLPTSGAGTQYF. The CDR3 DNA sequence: TGTGCCTGGAGTGTCCTACCGACTAGCGGGGCAGGGACCCAGTACTTC.

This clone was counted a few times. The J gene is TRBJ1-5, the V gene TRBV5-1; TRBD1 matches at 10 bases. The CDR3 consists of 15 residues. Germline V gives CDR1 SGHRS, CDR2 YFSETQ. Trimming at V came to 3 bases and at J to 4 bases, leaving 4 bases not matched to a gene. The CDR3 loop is CASSWGDRGNQPQHF. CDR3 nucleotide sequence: TGCGCCAGCAGCTGGGGGGACAGGGGTAATCAGCCCCAGCATTTT.

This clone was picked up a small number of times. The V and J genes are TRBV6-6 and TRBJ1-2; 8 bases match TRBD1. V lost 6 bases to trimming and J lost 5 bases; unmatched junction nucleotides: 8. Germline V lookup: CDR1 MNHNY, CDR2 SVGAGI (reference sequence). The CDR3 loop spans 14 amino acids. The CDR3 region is CASSLGQGTYGYTF. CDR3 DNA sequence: TGTGCCAGCAGCTTAGGACAGGGCACGTATGGCTACACCTTC.

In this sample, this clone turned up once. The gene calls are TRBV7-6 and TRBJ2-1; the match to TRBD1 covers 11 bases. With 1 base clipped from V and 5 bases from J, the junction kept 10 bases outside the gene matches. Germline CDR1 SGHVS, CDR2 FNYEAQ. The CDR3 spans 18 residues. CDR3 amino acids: CASSLGWGQGDGNNEQFF. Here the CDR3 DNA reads TGTGCCAGCAGCTTAGGCTGGGGACAGGGGGACGGTAACAATGAGCAGTTCTTC.

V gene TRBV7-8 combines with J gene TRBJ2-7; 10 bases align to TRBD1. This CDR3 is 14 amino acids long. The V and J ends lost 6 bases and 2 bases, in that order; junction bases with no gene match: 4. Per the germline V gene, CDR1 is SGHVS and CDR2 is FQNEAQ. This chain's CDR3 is CASSVGTGAYEQYV. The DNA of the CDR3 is TGTGCCAGCAGTGTCGGGACAGGGGCCTACGAGCAGTACGTC.

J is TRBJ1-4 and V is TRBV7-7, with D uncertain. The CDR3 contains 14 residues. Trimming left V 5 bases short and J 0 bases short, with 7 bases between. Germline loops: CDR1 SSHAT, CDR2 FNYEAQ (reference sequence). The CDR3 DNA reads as TGTGCCAGCAGCCCCCTAGCAACTAATGAAAAACTGTTTTTT. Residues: CASSPLATNEKLFF.

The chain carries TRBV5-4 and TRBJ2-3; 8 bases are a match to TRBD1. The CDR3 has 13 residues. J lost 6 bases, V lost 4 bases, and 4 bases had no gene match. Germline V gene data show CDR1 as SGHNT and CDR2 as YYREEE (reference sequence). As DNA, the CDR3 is TGTGCCAGCAGCGGAACAGGGGGGGATACGCAGTATTTT. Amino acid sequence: CASSGTGGDTQYF. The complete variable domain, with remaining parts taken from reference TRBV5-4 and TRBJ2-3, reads ETGVTQSPTHLIKTRGQQVTLRCSSQSGHNTVSWYQQALGQGPQFIFQYYREEENGRGNFPPRFSGLQFPNYSSELNVNALELDDSALYLCASSGTGGDTQYFGPGTRLTVL.

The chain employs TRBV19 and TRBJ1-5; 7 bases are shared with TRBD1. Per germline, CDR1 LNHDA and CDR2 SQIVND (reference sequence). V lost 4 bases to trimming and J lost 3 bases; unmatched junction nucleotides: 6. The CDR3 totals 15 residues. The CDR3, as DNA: TGTGCCAGTAGTACCCAACAGGGGCCCAATCAGCCCCAGCATTTT. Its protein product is CASSTQQGPNQPQHF.

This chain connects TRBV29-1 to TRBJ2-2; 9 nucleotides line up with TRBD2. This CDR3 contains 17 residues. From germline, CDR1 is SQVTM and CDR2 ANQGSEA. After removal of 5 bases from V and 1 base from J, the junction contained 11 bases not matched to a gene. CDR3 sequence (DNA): TGCAGCGTTACTCCTCGACTAGCGGAGGGGAACACCGGGGAGCTGTTTTTT. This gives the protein CSVTPRLAEGNTGELFF.

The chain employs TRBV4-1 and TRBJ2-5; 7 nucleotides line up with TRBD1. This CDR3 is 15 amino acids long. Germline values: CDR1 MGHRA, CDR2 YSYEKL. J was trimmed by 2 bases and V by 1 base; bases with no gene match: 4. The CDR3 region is CASSQVGQLQETQYF. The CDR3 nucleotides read TGCGCCAGCAGCCAAGTGGGACAGCTACAAGAGACCCAGTACTTC.

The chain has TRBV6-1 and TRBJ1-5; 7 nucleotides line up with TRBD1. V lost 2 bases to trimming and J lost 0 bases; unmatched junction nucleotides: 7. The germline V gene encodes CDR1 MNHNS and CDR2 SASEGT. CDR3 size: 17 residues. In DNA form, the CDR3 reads TGTGCCAGCAGTGAAAGGCGGGACAGTTATAGCAATCAGCCCCAGCATTTT. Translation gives CASSERRDSYSNQPQHF.

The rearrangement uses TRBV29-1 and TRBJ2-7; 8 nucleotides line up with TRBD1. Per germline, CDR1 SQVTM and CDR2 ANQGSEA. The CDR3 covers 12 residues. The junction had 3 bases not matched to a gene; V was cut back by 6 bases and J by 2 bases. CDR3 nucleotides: TGCAGCGTCTCAGGGGGCCCCTACGAGCAGTACTTC. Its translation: CSVSGGPYEQYF.

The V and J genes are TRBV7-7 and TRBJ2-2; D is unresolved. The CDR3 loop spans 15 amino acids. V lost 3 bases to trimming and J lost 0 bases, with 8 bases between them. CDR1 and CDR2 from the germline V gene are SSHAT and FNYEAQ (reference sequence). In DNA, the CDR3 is TGTGCCAGCAGCTTCTCACTCTCGAACACCGGGGAGCTGTTTTTT. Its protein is CASSFSLSNTGELFF.

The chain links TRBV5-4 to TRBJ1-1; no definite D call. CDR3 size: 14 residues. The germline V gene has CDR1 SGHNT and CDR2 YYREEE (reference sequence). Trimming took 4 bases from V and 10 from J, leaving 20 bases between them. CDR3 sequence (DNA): TGTGCCAGCAGCACACCGCGGGAGCCTGGGCGAGCTTTCTTT. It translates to CASSTPREPGRAFF.

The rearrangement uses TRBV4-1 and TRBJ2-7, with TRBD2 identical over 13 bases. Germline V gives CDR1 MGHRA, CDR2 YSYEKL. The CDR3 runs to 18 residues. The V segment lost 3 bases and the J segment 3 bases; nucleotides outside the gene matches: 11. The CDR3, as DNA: TGCGCCAGCAGCCAGGGTCTCACAGGGACTAGCGGGGTCTACGAGCAGTACTTC. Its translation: CASSQGLTGTSGVYEQYF.

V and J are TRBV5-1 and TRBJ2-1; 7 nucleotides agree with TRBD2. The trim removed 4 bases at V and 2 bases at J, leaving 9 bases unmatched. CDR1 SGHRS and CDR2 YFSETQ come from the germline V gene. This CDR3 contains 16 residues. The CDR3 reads CASSPWEGSPYNEQFF. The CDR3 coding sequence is TGCGCCAGCAGCCCCTGGGAGGGGTCGCCCTACAATGAGCAGTTCTTC.

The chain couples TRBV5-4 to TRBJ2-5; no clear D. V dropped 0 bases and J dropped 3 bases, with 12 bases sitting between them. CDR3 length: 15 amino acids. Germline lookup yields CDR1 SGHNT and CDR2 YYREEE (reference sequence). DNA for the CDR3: TGTGCCAGCAGCTTGGGAGGCGCCAGTGAAGAGACCCAGTACTTC. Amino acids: CASSLGGASEETQYF.

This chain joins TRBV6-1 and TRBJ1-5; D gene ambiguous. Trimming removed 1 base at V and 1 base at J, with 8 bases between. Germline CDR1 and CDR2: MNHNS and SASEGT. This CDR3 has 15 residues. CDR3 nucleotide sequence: TGTGCCAGCAGTGAAGGTACAGTCAGCAATCAGCCCCAGCATTTT. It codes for CASSEGTVSNQPQHF.